Each of the 8 T cell receptor beta chains below was sequenced from the same sample in a study of low-dose radiotherapy and immunotherapy resistance in tumors. Both TCRalpha and TCRbeta chains were reverse transcribed with V-gene-specific primers. The PCR that amplified TCRs ran for around 20 cycles, relying on a constant-region primer and a V-primer adapter. Via MiXCR, TCRdb re-called the reads, giving one row per CDR3 protein. The table lists approximately 7,800 distinct CDR3 sequences, approximately 53% of them singletons. The receptor source for this set is a human donor with advanced metastatic prostate, ovarian, gallbladder or colorectal cancer (not recorded which). This table probably holds off-target reads from a library built for another chain.

This sequence joins TRBV3-1 and TRBJ2-7, with 10 bases matching TRBD2. J lost 3 bases, V lost 4 bases, and 3 bases had no gene match. The CDR3 has 14 amino acids. CDR1 and CDR2 (germline): LGHDT, YNNKEL (reference sequence). The CDR3 region is CASSPRTSGYEQYF. CDR3 DNA: TGTGCCAGCAGCCCCCGGACTAGCGGCTACGAGCAGTACTTC.

Only a few counts were recorded for this clonotype. V and J are TRBV6-6 and TRBJ2-7; D may be TRBD1 or TRBD2 (5 bases each). V dropped 2 bases and J dropped 4 bases, with 6 bases sitting between them. The CDR3 runs to 12 residues. Germline CDR1 is MNHNY and CDR2 is SVGAGI (reference sequence). CDR3: CASSYEGYEQYF. Written as DNA, the CDR3 is TGTGCCAGCAGTTACGAGGGGTACGAGCAGTACTTC.

This rearrangement joins TRBV5-1 to TRBJ2-1, with D maybe TRBD1 (7 bases). The CDR3 totals 17 residues. V lost 6 bases, J lost 2 bases, and 21 bases lay in between. The germline V gene encodes CDR1 SGHRS and CDR2 YFSETQ. CDR3 bases: TGCGCCAGCACCGACCTCGCGGGACAGAGAACCTACAATGAGCAGTTCTTC. Translation gives CASTDLAGQRTYNEQFF.

The chain employs TRBV2 and TRBJ1-1, with TRBD1 as a possible D gene (5 bases). This CDR3 is built from 12 residues. Germline V CDR1 and CDR2: SNHLY, FYNNEI. V was pared by 4 bases and J by 8 bases, with 11 bases between. The CDR3, as DNA: TGTGCCAGCAGTGGAGACAGAAACGAAGCTTTCTTT. Translation: CASSGDRNEAFF.

The chain combines TRBV10-3 with TRBJ2-7; 9 bases are shared with TRBD1. This CDR3 is built from 13 residues. CDR1 is ENHRY, CDR2 SYGVKD, per germline. Germline trimming cut 2 bases from V and 6 bases from J; bases unmatched to any gene: 2. This CDR3 reads CAISETGGGEQYF. For the CDR3, the DNA is TGTGCCATCAGTGAGACAGGGGGCGGCGAGCAGTACTTC.

V and J are TRBV19 and TRBJ2-4, with 13 bases that match TRBD2. V gave up 2 bases and J gave up 3 bases; unmatched junction bases: 7. CDR3 length: 18 amino acids. Germline lookup yields CDR1 LNHDA and CDR2 SQIVND (reference sequence). This CDR3 is CASSIIGLAGDVKNIQYF. CDR3 DNA: TGTGCCAGTAGTATAATCGGACTAGCGGGGGATGTCAAAAACATTCAGTACTTC.

The rearrangement links TRBV29-1 to TRBJ2-2, with D tentatively TRBD1 (6 bases). With 3 bases removed from V and 3 bases from J, the gap between germline ends came to 14 bases. In germline, CDR1 is SQVTM, CDR2 ANQGSEA. The CDR3 has 15 amino acids. The CDR3 loop reads CSVEGGTTYTGELFF. In DNA form, the CDR3 reads TGCAGCGTTGAGGGTGGGACAACATACACCGGGGAGCTGTTTTTT.

This chain joins TRBV18 and TRBJ1-1; D is ambiguous. The CDR3 sequence is 13 residues long. The V and J ends lost 3 bases and 4 bases respectively, with 9 bases between them. The germline V gene has CDR1 KGHSH and CDR2 LQKENI. CDR3 coding DNA: TGTGCCAGCTCACCCTCCGAGGGCACTGAAGCTTTCTTT. Translation: CASSPSEGTEAFF.